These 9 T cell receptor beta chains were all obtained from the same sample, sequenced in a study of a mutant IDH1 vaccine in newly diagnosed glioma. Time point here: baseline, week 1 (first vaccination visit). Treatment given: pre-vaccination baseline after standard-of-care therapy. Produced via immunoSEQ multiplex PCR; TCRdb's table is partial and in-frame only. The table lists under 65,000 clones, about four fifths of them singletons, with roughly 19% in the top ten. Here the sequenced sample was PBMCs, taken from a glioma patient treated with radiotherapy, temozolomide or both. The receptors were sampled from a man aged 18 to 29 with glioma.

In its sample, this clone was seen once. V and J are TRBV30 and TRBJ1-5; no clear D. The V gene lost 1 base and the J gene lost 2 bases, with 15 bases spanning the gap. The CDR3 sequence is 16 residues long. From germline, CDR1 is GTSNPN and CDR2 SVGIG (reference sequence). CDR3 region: CAWSGVSSYGNQPQHF. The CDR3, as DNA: TGTGCCTGGAGTGGGGTATCTAGTTATGGCAATCAGCCCCAGCATTTT.

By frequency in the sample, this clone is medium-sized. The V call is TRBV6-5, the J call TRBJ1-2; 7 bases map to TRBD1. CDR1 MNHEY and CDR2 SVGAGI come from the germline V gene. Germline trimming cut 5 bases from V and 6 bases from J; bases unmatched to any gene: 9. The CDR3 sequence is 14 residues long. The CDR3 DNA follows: TGTGCCAGCAGTACGACAGGGCCCTCTAATGGCTACACCTTC. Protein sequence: CASSTTGPSNGYTF.

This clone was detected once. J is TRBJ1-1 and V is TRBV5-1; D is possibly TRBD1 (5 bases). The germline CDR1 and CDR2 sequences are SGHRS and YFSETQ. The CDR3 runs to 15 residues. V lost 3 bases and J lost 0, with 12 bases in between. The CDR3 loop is CASSSGPLLNTEAFF. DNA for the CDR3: TGCGCCAGCAGCTCGGGACCGCTCTTGAACACTGAAGCTTTCTTT.

CDR3 amino acids: CASSYTFLAGLDNEQFF. CDR3 in DNA: TGTGCCAGCTCCTACACCTTCCTAGCGGGACTTGACAATGAGCAGTTCTTC. The J gene is TRBJ2-1, the V gene TRBV25-1; 9 positions match TRBD2. Trimming removed 8 bases from V and 5 bases from J; junction bases left unmatched: 16. Germline V CDR1 and CDR2: MGHDK, SYGVNS. This CDR3 spans 17 amino acids. Combining the CDR3 with reference TRBV25-1 and TRBJ2-1 gives the whole variable domain EADIYQTPRYLVIGTGKKITLECSQTMGHDKMYWYQQDPGMELHLIHYSYGVNSTEKGDLSSESTVSRIRTEHFPLTLESARPSHTSQYLCASSYTFLAGLDNEQFFGPGTRLTVL.

The CDR3 sequence: CASSPRGRGETEAFF. DNA for the CDR3: TGTGCCAGCTCACCAAGGGGCAGGGGGGAGACTGAAGCTTTCTTT. The chain joins TRBV18 to TRBJ1-1, with 7 bases aligning to TRBD1. The CDR3 totals 15 residues. Looked up from germline, CDR1 is KGHSH and CDR2 is LQKENI. Trimming cost V 2 bases and J 5 bases; bases outside gene matches: 8.

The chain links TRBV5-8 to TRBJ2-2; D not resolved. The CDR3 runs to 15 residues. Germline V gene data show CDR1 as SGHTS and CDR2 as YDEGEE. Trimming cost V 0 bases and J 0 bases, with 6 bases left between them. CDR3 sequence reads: CASSLATPNTGELFF. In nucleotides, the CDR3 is TGTGCCAGCAGCTTGGCTACTCCGAACACCGGGGAGCTGTTTTTT.

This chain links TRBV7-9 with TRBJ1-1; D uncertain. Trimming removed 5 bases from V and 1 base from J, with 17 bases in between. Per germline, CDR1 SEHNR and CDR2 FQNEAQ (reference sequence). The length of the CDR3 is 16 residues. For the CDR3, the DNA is TGTGCCAGCAGCCCTAGCGGGCCCTATGGGAACACTGAAGCTTTCTTT. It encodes CASSPSGPYGNTEAFF.

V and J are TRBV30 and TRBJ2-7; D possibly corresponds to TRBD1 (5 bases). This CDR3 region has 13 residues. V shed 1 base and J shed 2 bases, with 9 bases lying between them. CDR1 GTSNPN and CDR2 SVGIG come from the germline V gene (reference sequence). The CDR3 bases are TGTGCCTGGAGTGGGGGCAGGACCTACGAGCAGTACTTC. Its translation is CAWSGGRTYEQYF.

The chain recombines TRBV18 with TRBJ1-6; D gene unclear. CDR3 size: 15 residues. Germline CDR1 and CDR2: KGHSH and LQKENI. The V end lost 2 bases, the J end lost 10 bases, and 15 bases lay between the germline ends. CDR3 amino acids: CASSPKTSRGSPLHF. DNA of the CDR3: TGTGCCAGCTCACCAAAGACCTCCCGAGGATCACCCCTCCACTTT.